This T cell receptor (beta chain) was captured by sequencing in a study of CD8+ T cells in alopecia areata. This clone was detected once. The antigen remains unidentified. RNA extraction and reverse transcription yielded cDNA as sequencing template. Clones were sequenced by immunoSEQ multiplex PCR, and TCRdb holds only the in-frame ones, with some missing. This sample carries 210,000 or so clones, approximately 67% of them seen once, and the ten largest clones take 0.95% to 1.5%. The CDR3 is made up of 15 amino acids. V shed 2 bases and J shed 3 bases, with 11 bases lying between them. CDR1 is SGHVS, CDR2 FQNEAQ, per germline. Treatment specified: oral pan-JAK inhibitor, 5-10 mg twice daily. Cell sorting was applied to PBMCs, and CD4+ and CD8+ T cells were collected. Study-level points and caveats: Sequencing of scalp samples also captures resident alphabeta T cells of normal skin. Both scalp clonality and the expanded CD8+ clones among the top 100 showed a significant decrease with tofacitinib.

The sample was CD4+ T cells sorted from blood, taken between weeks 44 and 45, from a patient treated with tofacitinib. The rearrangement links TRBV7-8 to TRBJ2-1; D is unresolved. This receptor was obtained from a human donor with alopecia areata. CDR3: CASSLIGTGYNEQFF. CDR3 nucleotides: TGTGCCAGCAGCTTAATAGGCACGGGCTACAATGAGCAGTTCTTC.